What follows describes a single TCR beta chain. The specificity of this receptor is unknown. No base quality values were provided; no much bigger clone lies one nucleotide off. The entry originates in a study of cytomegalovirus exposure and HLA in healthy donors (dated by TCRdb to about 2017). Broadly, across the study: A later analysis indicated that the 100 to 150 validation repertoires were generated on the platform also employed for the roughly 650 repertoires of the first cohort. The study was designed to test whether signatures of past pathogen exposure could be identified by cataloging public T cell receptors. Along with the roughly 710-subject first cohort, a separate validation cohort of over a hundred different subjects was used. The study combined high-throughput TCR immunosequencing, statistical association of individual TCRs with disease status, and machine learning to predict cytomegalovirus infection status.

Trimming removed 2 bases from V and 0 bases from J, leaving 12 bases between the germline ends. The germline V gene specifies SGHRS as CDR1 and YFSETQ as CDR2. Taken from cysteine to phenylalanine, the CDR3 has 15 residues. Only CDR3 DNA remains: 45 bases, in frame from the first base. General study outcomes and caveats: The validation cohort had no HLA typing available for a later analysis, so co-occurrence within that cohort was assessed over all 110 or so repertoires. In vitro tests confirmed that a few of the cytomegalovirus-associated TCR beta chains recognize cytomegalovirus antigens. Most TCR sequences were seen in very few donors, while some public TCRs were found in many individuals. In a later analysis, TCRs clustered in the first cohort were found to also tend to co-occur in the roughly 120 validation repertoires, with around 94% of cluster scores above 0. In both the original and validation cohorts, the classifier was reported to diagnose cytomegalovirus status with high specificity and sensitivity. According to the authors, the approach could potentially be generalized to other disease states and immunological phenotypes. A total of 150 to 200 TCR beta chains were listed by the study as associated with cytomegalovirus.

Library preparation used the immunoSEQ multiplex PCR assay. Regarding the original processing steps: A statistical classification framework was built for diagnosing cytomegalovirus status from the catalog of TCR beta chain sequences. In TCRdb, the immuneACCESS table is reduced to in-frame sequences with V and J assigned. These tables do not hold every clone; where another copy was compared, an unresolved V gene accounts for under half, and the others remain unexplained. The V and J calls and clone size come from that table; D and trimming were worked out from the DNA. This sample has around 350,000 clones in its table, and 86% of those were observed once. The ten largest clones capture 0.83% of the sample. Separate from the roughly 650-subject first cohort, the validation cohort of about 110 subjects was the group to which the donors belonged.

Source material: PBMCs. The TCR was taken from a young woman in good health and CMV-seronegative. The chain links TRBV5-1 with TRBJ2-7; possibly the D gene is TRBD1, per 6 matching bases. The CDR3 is CASSFTGDISYEQYF. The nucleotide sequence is TGCGCCAGCAGCTTTACCGGGGACATCTCCTACGAGCAGTACTTC. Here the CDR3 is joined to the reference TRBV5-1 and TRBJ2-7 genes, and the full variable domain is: KAGVTQTPRYLIKTRGQQVTLSCSPISGHRSVSWYQQTPGQGLQFLFEYFSETQRNKGNFPGRFSGRQFSNSRSEMNVSTLELGDSALYLCASSFTGDISYEQYFGPGTRLTVT.